The present TCR beta chain was sequenced within a study of CD8 T cells in Susac syndrome. Study outcomes and limitations: Peak Susac CD8+ clonal expansion was seen in TEMRA cells and active patients.

The CDR3 consists of 14 residues. CDR1 and CDR2 (germline): SNHLY, FYNNEI. V trimming: 7 bases; J trimming: 2 bases; junction bases outside the gene matches: 4. A quantity of about 0.45 to 1 ug RNA underwent reverse transcription using random hexamers. TCRdb used MiXCR to reprocess the immunoSEQ multiplex PCR reads, holding one entry per CDR3 protein. The repertoire includes around 170,000 distinct CDR3 sequences, 85% to 95% of them detected once, and around 0.16% sits in the top ten. A word on this clonotype: Its antigen is unknown.

This chain joins TRBV2 and TRBJ1-4; 7 bases align to TRBD1. This clonotype was obtained from a human donor with Susac syndrome. Input material: CD8+ T cells from PBMCs. The CDR3: CASTLTGTNEKLFF. CDR3 DNA sequence: TGTGCCAGCACCCTGACAGGGACTAATGAAAAACTGTTTTTT.